This is a list of T cell receptor beta chains from one sample in a study of blood T cell repertoires in COVID-19. Libraries were prepared by immunoSEQ multiplex PCR; TCRdb keeps only in-frame clonotypes and omits some of them. The table lists around 160,000 clones, roughly four fifths of them singletons. Sequenced input: peripheral blood. All receptors derive from a man aged 60 to 69 with active or convalescent COVID-19. CDR3s include the opening cysteine and the closing phenylalanine or tryptophan. The D gene is left open where the match is weak. Only part of the rows carry a size: once, few, many, or a class if the clone is expanded.

CDR3,DNA,V,length,D,size,J
CASSLQGGDSYEQYF,TGTGCCAGCAGCTTACAAGGCGGGGACTCCTACGAGCAGTACTTC,TRBV7-2,15,NA,few,TRBJ2-7
CASSPRDGGRLQNIQYF,TGCGCCAGCAGCCCAAGGGATGGAGGGCGGTTGCAAAACATTCAGTACTTC,TRBV4-1,17,NA,many,TRBJ2-4
CASSEVQGAPPGELFF,TGTGCCAGCAGTGAAGTACAGGGGGCGCCTCCCGGGGAGCTGTTTTTT,TRBV25-1,16,TRBD1,few,TRBJ2-2
CASSILTSGAYNEQFF,TGTGCCAGTAGTATCTTGACTAGCGGGGCCTACAATGAGCAGTTCTTC,TRBV19,16,TRBD2,NA,TRBJ2-1
CASSLGASSYNEQFF,TGTGCCAGCAGTTTAGGGGCGAGCTCCTACAATGAGCAGTTCTTC,TRBV27,15,NA,NA,TRBJ2-1
CASSLLNRGSYNEQFF,TGTGCCAGCAGCTTATTAAACAGGGGCTCCTACAATGAGCAGTTCTTC,TRBV7-2,16,TRBD1,NA,TRBJ2-1
CASSLAGQGAVNNEQFF,TGCGCCAGCAGCTTGGCCGGGCAGGGGGCAGTAAACAATGAGCAGTTCTTC,TRBV5-1,17,TRBD1,NA,TRBJ2-1
CATSRDIGGLGQPQHF,TGTGCCACCAGCAGAGATATCGGGGGATTAGGTCAGCCCCAGCATTTT,TRBV15,16,NA,NA,TRBJ1-5
CASSLGPVPNYEQYF,TGTGCCAGCAGCTTAGGGCCAGTCCCAAACTACGAGCAGTACTTC,TRBV7-2,15,NA,NA,TRBJ2-7
CSVAAQVLNTEAFF,TGCAGCGTTGCGGCACAGGTGCTTAACACTGAAGCTTTCTTT,TRBV29-1,14,NA,NA,TRBJ1-1
CASSLFSPSGGETQYF,TGCGCCAGCAGCTTATTTTCCCCGTCAGGAGGAGAGACCCAGTACTTC,TRBV5-1,16,NA,NA,TRBJ2-5
CATRLPYNEQFF,TGTGCCACCAGACTCCCGTACAATGAGCAGTTCTTC,TRBV19,12,NA,NA,TRBJ2-1
CAFGGGGNQPQHF,TGTGCCTTCGGGGGAGGTGGCAATCAGCCCCAGCATTTT,TRBV30,13,NA,NA,TRBJ1-5
CASSRQGQALYEQYF,TGTGCCAGCAGCCGGCAGGGACAGGCGCTCTACGAGCAGTACTTC,TRBV3-1/TRBV3-2,15,TRBD1,NA,TRBJ2-7
CASSLSIGAMSYNSPLHF,TGTGCCAGCTCACTATCCATAGGAGCAATGTCCTATAATTCACCCCTCCACTTT,TRBV18,18,NA,NA,TRBJ1-6
CASKVRAGELFF,TGTGCCAGCAAAGTTCGCGCCGGGGAGCTGTTTTTT,TRBV12-3/TRBV12-4,12,NA,NA,TRBJ2-2
CSASRVGLVNEQFF,TGCAGTGCTAGTCGGGTGGGGCTGGTCAATGAGCAGTTCTTC,TRBV20-1,14,NA,few,TRBJ2-1
CSATENYGYTF,TGCAGCGCGACAGAAAACTATGGCTACACCTTC,TRBV29-1,11,NA,NA,TRBJ1-2
CSLDRDYGYTF,TGCAGCTTGGACAGAGACTATGGCTACACCTTC,TRBV29-1,11,NA,NA,TRBJ1-2
CASSLPSRGGSTDTQYF,TGTGCCAGCAGCTTACCCTCGCGGGGGGGTAGCACAGATACGCAGTATTTT,TRBV7-9,17,TRBD2,NA,TRBJ2-3
CAIRTGSYNEQFF,TGTGCCATCAGGACCGGGAGCTACAATGAGCAGTTCTTC,TRBV10-3,13,NA,NA,TRBJ2-1
CASSLDGAEGDEQFF,TGTGCCAGCAGCTTAGATGGGGCGGAAGGCGATGAGCAGTTCTTC,TRBV11-3,15,NA,NA,TRBJ2-1
CASSLRGQGLAKNIQYF,TGTGCCAGCAGCCTTAGGGGACAGGGACTAGCCAAAAACATTCAGTACTTC,TRBV28,17,TRBD1,NA,TRBJ2-4
CASMGLSGRNQPQHF,TGTGCCAGTATGGGATTATCCGGGAGAAATCAGCCCCAGCATTTT,TRBV19,15,NA,NA,TRBJ1-5
CASSLTGAPYEQYF,TGTGCCAGCAGCTTGACAGGGGCTCCCTACGAGCAGTACTTC,TRBV7-2,14,TRBD1,NA,TRBJ2-7
CASDRSANEKLFF,TGTGCCAGCGACAGGTCGGCTAATGAAAAACTGTTTTTT,TRBV2,13,NA,NA,TRBJ1-4
CASTISDRPTGELFF,TGTGCCAGCACCATCTCTGACAGGCCCACCGGGGAGCTGTTTTTT,TRBV7-9,15,NA,few,TRBJ2-2
CASQGFGNTEAFF,TGTGCCAGCCAGGGGTTTGGGAACACTGAAGCTTTCTTT,TRBV6-5,13,NA,NA,TRBJ1-1
CASSYSSGTPNYGYTF,TGTGCCAGCAGTTACTCGTCAGGGACTCCGAACTATGGCTACACCTTC,TRBV6-5,16,NA,NA,TRBJ1-2
CATSTGGITEAFF,TGTGCCACCAGCACAGGGGGTATCACTGAAGCTTTCTTT,TRBV24-1,13,TRBD1,NA,TRBJ1-1
CASSLKGANTGELFF,TGTGCCAGCAGCTTGAAGGGGGCGAACACCGGGGAGCTGTTTTTT,TRBV5-4,15,NA,NA,TRBJ2-2
CASSQGPAYEQFF,TGTGCCAGCAGCCAGGGGCCCGCCTATGAGCAGTTCTTC,TRBV5-8,13,NA,NA,TRBJ2-1
CASSLQGIGNSPLHF,TGCGCCAGCAGCCTACAGGGTATTGGTAATTCACCCCTCCACTTT,TRBV5-1,15,NA,NA,TRBJ1-6
CASSASVGTDTQYF,TGTGCCAGCAGTGCAAGCGTCGGCACAGATACGCAGTATTTT,TRBV6-4,14,NA,NA,TRBJ2-3